These T cell receptor beta chains were read from a single sample in a study of T-cell reconstitution after alpha-beta-depleted transplantation in children. MiXCR, run by TCRdb on the PCR reads, gives a single entry per CDR3 protein. The sample lists about 980,000 distinct CDR3 sequences, about 26% occurring once. This material consisted of PBMCs, mostly from graft donor cells, taken 360 days after TCRalphabeta/CD19-depleted stem cell transplant. These receptors were collected from a boy in the first two years of life who had a stem cell transplant for SCID, so the T cells may come from the graft donor. The conserved cysteine and the conserved F or W are not part of the CDR3 here. Not all rows give a size; the values are once, few, many and, for expanded clones, a class.

V gene: TRBV20-1; clone size: few; J gene: TRBJ2-1; CDR3 protein: SARRVGEQF
V gene: TRBV4-2; clone size: .; J gene: TRBJ2-3; CDR3 protein: ASSPGQGFTTDTQY
V gene: TRBV28; clone size: few; J gene: TRBJ1-5; CDR3 protein: ASSLSGSGRNQPQH
V gene: TRBV20-1; clone size: .; J gene: TRBJ2-5; CDR3 protein: SATSGQETQY
V gene: TRBV28; clone size: .; J gene: TRBJ2-5; CDR3 protein: ASSFEDRGLETQY
V gene: TRBV28; clone size: few; J gene: TRBJ2-7; CDR3 protein: ASSFISRADEQY
V gene: TRBV7-2; clone size: few; J gene: TRBJ2-5; CDR3 protein: ASSPLRDFQETQY
V gene: TRBV11-2; clone size: .; J gene: TRBJ2-5; CDR3 protein: ASSTRSGSYGETQY
V gene: TRBV5-6; clone size: .; J gene: TRBJ1-4; CDR3 protein: ASSLAGTGGEKLF
V gene: TRBV12-3/TRBV12-4; clone size: .; J gene: TRBJ2-1; CDR3 protein: ASDNGGGEQF
V gene: TRBV10-3; clone size: few; J gene: TRBJ2-7; CDR3 protein: AISEGGTGGAYEQY
V gene: TRBV29-1; clone size: .; J gene: TRBJ2-1; CDR3 protein: SVEGAGEQF
V gene: TRBV4-1; clone size: many; J gene: TRBJ2-1; CDR3 protein: ASSRSFQLAGGPYEQF
V gene: TRBV12-3/TRBV12-4; clone size: few; J gene: TRBJ2-1; CDR3 protein: ASSFEGSGGKNEQF
V gene: TRBV3-1; clone size: few; J gene: TRBJ2-3; CDR3 protein: ASSQERARSSTDTQY
V gene: TRBV20-1; clone size: many; J gene: TRBJ2-3; CDR3 protein: SARTGADTQY
V gene: TRBV13; clone size: .; J gene: TRBJ1-2; CDR3 protein: ASSGNRNGYT
V gene: TRBV20-1; clone size: .; J gene: TRBJ2-1; CDR3 protein: SALPEVDNEQF
V gene: TRBV11-3; clone size: .; J gene: TRBJ2-2; CDR3 protein: ASSQDRDPGELF
V gene: TRBV7-2; clone size: .; J gene: TRBJ2-3; CDR3 protein: ASSGGVWEISDTQY
V gene: TRBV27; clone size: .; J gene: TRBJ2-7; CDR3 protein: ASSFIRALSVYEQY
V gene: TRBV4-2; clone size: many; J gene: TRBJ2-3; CDR3 protein: ASSQGKERRTDTQY
V gene: TRBV3-1; clone size: .; J gene: TRBJ2-3; CDR3 protein: ASSQEMGRRTQY
V gene: TRBV7-2; clone size: .; J gene: TRBJ2-7; CDR3 protein: ASSRPGLALYEQY
V gene: TRBV12-3/TRBV12-4; clone size: few; J gene: TRBJ1-5; CDR3 protein: ASSPGQVKQPQH
V gene: TRBV27; clone size: few; J gene: TRBJ1-6; CDR3 protein: ASAPTGTGLYNSPLH
V gene: TRBV5-1; clone size: once; J gene: TRBJ2-1; CDR3 protein: ASSFDSVNEQF
V gene: TRBV15; clone size: .; J gene: TRBJ2-6; CDR3 protein: ATSRAHSGANVLT
V gene: TRBV6-5; clone size: .; J gene: TRBJ1-2; CDR3 protein: ASRPNGQAIANYGYT
V gene: TRBV7-9; clone size: few; J gene: TRBJ2-2; CDR3 protein: ASSLRALAGELF
V gene: TRBV4-1; clone size: few; J gene: TRBJ1-4; CDR3 protein: ASRQERTAINEKLF
V gene: TRBV4-1; clone size: .; J gene: TRBJ1-1; CDR3 protein: ASSLREVMNTEAF
V gene: TRBV11-2; clone size: .; J gene: TRBJ2-1; CDR3 protein: ASSDRLAGAYNEQF
V gene: TRBV20-1; clone size: .; J gene: TRBJ1-1; CDR3 protein: SARDGTFEAF
V gene: TRBV20-1; clone size: few; J gene: TRBJ1-1; CDR3 protein: SARDGSRTGQTEAF
V gene: TRBV18; clone size: few; J gene: TRBJ2-5; CDR3 protein: ASSPLRQSKETQY
V gene: TRBV29-1; clone size: .; J gene: TRBJ1-1; CDR3 protein: SAKDNRVRNTEAF
V gene: TRBV20-1; clone size: .; J gene: TRBJ2-1; CDR3 protein: SAARLAGGSYNEQF
V gene: TRBV7-9; clone size: .; J gene: TRBJ2-3; CDR3 protein: ASSPQGSGPDTQY
V gene: TRBV20-1; clone size: .; J gene: TRBJ2-5; CDR3 protein: SAVRILQETQY
V gene: TRBV20-1; clone size: few; J gene: TRBJ2-7; CDR3 protein: SARGEGLTYEQY
V gene: TRBV27; clone size: few; J gene: TRBJ2-7; CDR3 protein: ASSGGILAGITEQY
V gene: TRBV2; clone size: few; J gene: TRBJ1-2; CDR3 protein: ASSVRVGYGYT
V gene: TRBV7-8; clone size: many; J gene: TRBJ2-5; CDR3 protein: ASSHETQY
V gene: TRBV7-9; clone size: few; J gene: TRBJ2-7; CDR3 protein: ASSSSGGEYEQY
V gene: TRBV6-1; clone size: .; J gene: TRBJ2-7; CDR3 protein: ASTGGRYEQY
V gene: TRBV4-2; clone size: few; J gene: TRBJ2-7; CDR3 protein: ASSPAPGLPSYEQY
V gene: TRBV27; clone size: once; J gene: TRBJ2-7; CDR3 protein: ASSLSGLTAYEQY
V gene: TRBV4-1; clone size: .; J gene: TRBJ2-1; CDR3 protein: ASSQDGVAALSYNEQF
V gene: TRBV5-5; clone size: .; J gene: TRBJ1-1; CDR3 protein: ASSFLWGSQAF
V gene: TRBV7-6; clone size: .; J gene: TRBJ2-7; CDR3 protein: ASSLWGTGYEQY
V gene: TRBV4-2; clone size: .; J gene: TRBJ1-1; CDR3 protein: ASTWTYLNTEAF
V gene: TRBV28; clone size: few; J gene: TRBJ1-4; CDR3 protein: ASSLGLGGKLF
V gene: TRBV5-1; clone size: .; J gene: TRBJ2-1; CDR3 protein: ASSQIHRGQDEQF
V gene: TRBV2; clone size: .; J gene: TRBJ1-1; CDR3 protein: ASSWMTGDGTEAF
V gene: TRBV11-2; clone size: .; J gene: TRBJ2-5; CDR3 protein: ASSYGLPQETQY